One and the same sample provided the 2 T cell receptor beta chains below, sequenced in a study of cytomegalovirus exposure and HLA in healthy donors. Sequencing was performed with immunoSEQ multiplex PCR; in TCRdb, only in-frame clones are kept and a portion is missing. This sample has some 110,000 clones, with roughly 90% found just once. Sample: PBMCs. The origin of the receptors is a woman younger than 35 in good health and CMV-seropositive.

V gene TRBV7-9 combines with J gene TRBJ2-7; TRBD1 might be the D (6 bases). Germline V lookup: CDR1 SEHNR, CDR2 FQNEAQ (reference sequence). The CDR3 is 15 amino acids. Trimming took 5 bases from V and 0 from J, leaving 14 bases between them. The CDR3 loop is CASSPPRDTSYEQYV. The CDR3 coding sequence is TGTGCCAGCAGCCCTCCACGGGACACCTCCTACGAGCAGTACGTC.

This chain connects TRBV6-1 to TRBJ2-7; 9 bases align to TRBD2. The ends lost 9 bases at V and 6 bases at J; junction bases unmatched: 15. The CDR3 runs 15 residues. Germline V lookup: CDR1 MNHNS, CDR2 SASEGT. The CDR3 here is CASSPRAGGHGEQYF. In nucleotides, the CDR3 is TGTGCCAGTTCCCCCAGAGCGGGGGGTCACGGCGAGCAGTACTTC.